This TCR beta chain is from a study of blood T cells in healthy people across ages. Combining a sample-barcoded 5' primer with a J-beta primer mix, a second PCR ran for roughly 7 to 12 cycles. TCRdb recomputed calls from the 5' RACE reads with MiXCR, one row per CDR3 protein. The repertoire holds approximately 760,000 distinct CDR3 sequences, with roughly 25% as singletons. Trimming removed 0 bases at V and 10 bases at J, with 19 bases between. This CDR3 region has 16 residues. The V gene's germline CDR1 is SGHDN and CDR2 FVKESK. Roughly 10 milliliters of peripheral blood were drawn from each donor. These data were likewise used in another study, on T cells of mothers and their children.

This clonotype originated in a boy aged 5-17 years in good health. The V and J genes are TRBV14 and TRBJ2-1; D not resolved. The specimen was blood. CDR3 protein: CASSQDPFWSFGEQFF. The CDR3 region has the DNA TGTGCCAGCAGCCAAGACCCCTTTTGGAGCTTCGGCGAGCAGTTCTTC.